The 23 T cell receptor beta chains presented below share a single source sample, sequenced in a study of beta chain features in type 1 diabetes. The antigens of these receptors remain unknown. TCRB transcripts that were expressed got sequenced, as all of the isolated RNA had been reverse transcribed. Sequenced by immunoSEQ multiplex PCR; TCRdb stores in-frame clones only, minus some. The sample contains about 240,000 clones, around 13% of which appear only once. Findings of the study overall: There was a moderate but significant shortening of TCRB CDR3s in all four CD4+ subsets of Type 1 diabetes patients.

Specimen: naive CD4+ T cells from blood. These receptors all come from a man under 40 with type 1 diabetes.

The chain uses TRBV6-6 and TRBJ2-3; 11 bases match TRBD2. Trimming removed 10 bases from V and 6 bases from J; junction bases left unmatched: 12. There are 15 residues in the CDR3. Germline V gene data show CDR1 as MNHNY and CDR2 as SVGAGI (reference sequence). The CDR3 loop reads CATKLAGAAGDTQYF. The CDR3 region has the DNA TGTGCCACCAAACTAGCGGGAGCGGCCGGGGATACGCAGTATTTT.

The V and J genes are TRBV30 and TRBJ2-3, with TRBD1 matching over 8 bases. The V gene's germline CDR1 is GTSNPN and CDR2 SVGIG (reference sequence). V shed 2 bases, J shed 6 bases, and the junction held 10 bases outside the gene matches. This CDR3 is built from 15 residues. In DNA, the CDR3 is TGTGCCTGGAGTAAAAAATCGGACAGGGCGGATACGCAGTATTTT. Its translation: CAWSKKSDRADTQYF.

This chain joins TRBV30 and TRBJ2-3; D not resolved. V was shortened by 4 bases and J by 1 base, with 9 bases between the two germline ends. Germline CDR1 is GTSNPN and CDR2 is SVGIG (reference sequence). CDR3 length equals 13 residues. CDR3 DNA: TGTGCCTGGAACTTCCCGGGCACAGATACGCAGTATTTT. This gives the protein CAWNFPGTDTQYF.

This chain joins TRBV5-6 and TRBJ2-1; 15 bases line up with TRBD2. The V gene end was trimmed by 2 bases and the J gene end by 9 bases; junction bases not matched to a gene: 9. CDR1 is SGHDT, CDR2 YYEEEE, per germline. This CDR3 contains 17 residues. CDR3 nucleotide sequence: TGTGCCAGCAGCTTCGGGACTAGCGGGAGGCTGCCCGGTGAGCAGTTCTTC. Translating gives CASSFGTSGRLPGEQFF.

This clone appeared a few times. The chain employs TRBV11-3 and TRBJ1-1, with 7 bases that match TRBD1. The V and J ends lost 5 bases and 6 bases, in that order; junction bases with no gene match: 9. Looked up from germline, CDR1 is SGHNT and CDR2 is YENEEA. The CDR3 runs 14 residues. The CDR3 DNA reads as TGTGCCAGCAGCCCAGGGGGAGATCAGCCTGAAGCTTTCTTT. Translation: CASSPGGDQPEAFF.

The V call is TRBV5-1, the J call TRBJ2-5; 14 bases agree with TRBD2. The CDR3 contains 17 residues. Germline CDR1 SGHRS, CDR2 YFSETQ. V lost 3 bases and J lost 5; bases outside the gene matches: 9. The CDR3 coding sequence is TGCGCCAGCAGCTCGACTAGCGGGGGGGCCGGCGGGGAGACCCAGTACTTC. It is translated as CASSSTSGGAGGETQYF.

This clone was counted a few times. The chain is built from TRBV6-6 and TRBJ1-6; D gene uncertain. CDR1 is MNHNY and CDR2 is SVGAGI in the germline V gene (reference sequence). CDR3 length: 13 amino acids. V lost 2 bases and J 9 bases, leaving 8 bases between the germline ends. As DNA, the CDR3 is TGTGCCAGCAGTTACCTGTACGGTTCACCCCTCCACTTT. It translates to CASSYLYGSPLHF.

This clone was counted between two and nine times. Other DNA variants within this sample encode the same CDR3. The chain recombines TRBV7-2 with TRBJ2-1, with D perhaps matching TRBD1 (5 bases). This CDR3 is 13 amino acids long. Looked up from germline, CDR1 is SGHTA and CDR2 is FQGNSA. V was clipped by 0 bases and J by 5 bases, with 5 bases between them. The CDR3 reads CASSLARDNEQFF. CDR3 in DNA: TGTGCCAGCAGCTTAGCCAGGGACAATGAGCAGTTCTTC.

The chain couples TRBV6-6 to TRBJ2-1; TRBD2 aligns across 9 bases. Per germline, CDR1 MNHNY and CDR2 SVGAGI (reference sequence). The V segment lost 0 bases and the J segment 4 bases; nucleotides outside the gene matches: 4. The CDR3 has 16 amino acids. CDR3 nucleotide sequence: TGTGCCAGCAGTTACTCGTTGCTAGCGGGATACAATGAGCAGTTCTTC. It encodes CASSYSLLAGYNEQFF.

The chain uses TRBV19 and TRBJ1-6; 7 bases line up with TRBD1. After removal of 1 base from V and 6 bases from J, the junction contained 3 bases not matched to a gene. Germline V gene lookup returns CDR1 LNHDA and CDR2 SQIVND (reference sequence). This CDR3 is built from 15 residues. DNA for the CDR3: TGTGCCAGTAGTATAGGACAGGGAACTAATTCACCCCTCCACTTT. Translation gives CASSIGQGTNSPLHF.

The chain carries TRBV18 and TRBJ2-7; D is possibly TRBD2 (5 bases). The CDR3 length is 13 residues. Germline V gene data show CDR1 as KGHSH and CDR2 as LQKENI. Deletions cut 0 bases from V and 5 bases from J, with 8 bases between. CDR3 DNA: TGTGCCAGCTCACCACCTAACGGGGACGAGCAGTACTTC. The encoded protein is CASSPPNGDEQYF.

This clone has just a few counts. This rearrangement joins TRBV9 to TRBJ2-5; 7 nucleotides match TRBD1. Germline V gene sequence: CDR1 SGDLS, CDR2 YYNGEE. This CDR3 comprises 13 residues. V shed 7 bases, J shed 5 bases, and the junction held 8 bases outside the gene matches. The DNA of the CDR3 is TGTGCCAGCGGACAGGTCCCGGGGGAGACCCAGTACTTC. It specifies CASGQVPGETQYF.

The chain couples TRBV4-2 to TRBJ2-1, with TRBD2 identical over 11 bases. The V and J ends lost 4 bases and 5 bases, in that order; junction bases with no gene match: 7. This CDR3 has 16 amino acids. Germline values: CDR1 LGHNA, CDR2 YNFKEQ. The CDR3 nucleotides read TGTGCCAGCAGCCCCCTCTTAGCGGGGGGGAACAATGAGCAGTTCTTC. Amino acids: CASSPLLAGGNNEQFF.

In this sample, this clone turned up a few times. This chain connects TRBV5-6 to TRBJ2-5; possible D gene TRBD1, 5 bases. The CDR3 runs to 15 residues. Trimming took 3 bases from V and 5 from J, leaving 17 bases between them. Germline CDR1 is SGHDT and CDR2 is YYEEEE. The DNA for the CDR3 is TGTGCCAGCAGCTCCAGGGTTCGACAAGGGGAGACCCAGTACTTC. It translates to CASSSRVRQGETQYF. Full variable domain (missing parts from reference TRBV5-6 and TRBJ2-5): DAGVTQSPTHLIKTRGQQVTLRCSPKSGHDTVSWYQQALGQGPQFIFQYYEEEERQRGNFPDRFSGHQFPNYSSELNVNALLLGDSALYLCASSSRVRQGETQYFGPGTRLLVL.

The gene calls are TRBV30 and TRBJ1-3; 7 nucleotides match TRBD1. Trimming removed 7 bases from V and 2 bases from J; junction bases left unmatched: 2. This CDR3 region has 12 residues. Germline values: CDR1 GTSNPN, CDR2 SVGIG (reference sequence). The CDR3 sequence: CAYDRAGNTIYF. CDR3 DNA sequence: TGTGCCTACGACAGGGCTGGAAACACCATATATTTT.

In its sample, this clone was seen a few times. The chain combines TRBV10-3 with TRBJ2-3, with 7 bases that match TRBD2. CDR1 and CDR2 (germline): ENHRY, SYGVKD. V was clipped by 10 bases and J by 0 bases; unmatched bases: 4. The CDR3 is made up of 13 amino acids. The CDR3 reads CATMGGSTDTQYF. The CDR3 DNA is TGTGCCACCATGGGAGGGAGCACAGATACGCAGTATTTT.

This clone was observed a few times. The chain carries TRBV29-1 and TRBJ2-1; D is unclear. The CDR3 length is 13 residues. Trimming pared 0 bases from V and 9 bases from J, leaving 12 bases between. The germline CDR1 and CDR2 sequences are SQVTM and ANQGSEA. The CDR3 DNA sequence: TGCAGCGTTGAAGAGATAGAACGCGGTGAGCAGTTCTTC. It specifies CSVEEIERGEQFF.

This chain joins TRBV19 and TRBJ1-1; a possible D gene is TRBD1 (5 bases). V was pared by 0 bases and J by 1 base, with 6 bases between. CDR1 is LNHDA, CDR2 SQIVND, per germline (reference sequence). This CDR3 spans 14 amino acids. DNA for the CDR3: TGTGCCAGTAGTATAGATCAGGGGAACACTGAAGCTTTCTTT. Encoded protein: CASSIDQGNTEAFF.

This chain uses TRBV2 with TRBJ1-1; D uncertain. Germline lookup yields CDR1 SNHLY and CDR2 FYNNEI. V was clipped by 7 bases and J by 0 bases, with 12 bases between them. The CDR3 extends over 14 amino acids. The CDR3 DNA sequence: TGTGCCAGCAAGGTCGGAGGGTTGAACACTGAAGCTTTCTTT. It translates to CASKVGGLNTEAFF.

This clone was seen more than once but under ten times. This chain joins TRBV6-5 and TRBJ2-1; 7 nucleotides match TRBD2. The CDR3 consists of 12 residues. Losses at the gene ends were 5 bases for V and 15 bases for J; bases not matched to a gene: 10. CDR1 and CDR2 (germline): MNHEY, SVGAGI. CDR3 in DNA: TGTGCCAGCAGTGAATTAGGACTAGTAACGTTCTTC. Translated, it gives CASSELGLVTFF.

This clone was counted a single time. This rearrangement joins TRBV5-8 to TRBJ2-1; maybe TRBD2 (5 bases). This CDR3 contains 13 residues. V was shortened by 1 base and J by 8 bases, with 10 bases between the two germline ends. Looked up from germline, CDR1 is SGHTS and CDR2 is YDEGEE. CDR3 amino acids: CASSLTRGYEQFF. CDR3 DNA: TGTGCCAGCAGCTTGACCCGGGGATATGAGCAGTTCTTC.

The rearrangement links TRBV10-3 to TRBJ2-2; the D gene is possibly TRBD2 (5 bases). Germline V gene sequence: CDR1 ENHRY, CDR2 SYGVKD. V lost 3 bases and J 1 base, leaving 9 bases between the germline ends. The CDR3 loop spans 15 amino acids. The CDR3 DNA follows: TGTGCCATCAGTGAAGGCGGAGGGAACACCGGGGAGCTGTTTTTT. Amino acid sequence: CAISEGGGNTGELFF.

The V gene is TRBV2, the J gene TRBJ2-5; possibly TRBD2 for D (6 bases). From germline, CDR1 is SNHLY and CDR2 FYNNEI. Trimming cost V 7 bases and J 4 bases, with 10 bases left between them. The CDR3 contains 12 residues. This chain's CDR3 is CASKISGETQYF. DNA of the CDR3: TGTGCCAGCAAGATTAGCGGAGAGACCCAGTACTTC.